This T cell receptor beta chain emerged from a study of blood T cell repertoires in COVID-19. Study background: The study drew acute and convalescent COVID-19 samples from the United States, Italy and Spain. PBMCs, B-cell-depleted T cells, or T cells provided the cDNA or gDNA that made up the material.

Study processing details: Amplification with reference gene primers provided the estimates of nucleated cell counts. TCRdb's table, derived via immunoSEQ multiplex PCR, lists solely in-frame clones and lacks some. That table supplies the V and J calls and clone size; D and trimming were determined from the DNA. The sample includes 200,000 to 300,000 clones, around 84% of them seen just once. The sequenced material came from peripheral blood. The TCR was taken from a man between 60 and 75 years old with acute or convalescent COVID-19.

CDR3 DNA: TGTGCCAGCAGTTACGGACAGGAGCCTGAGCAGTTCTTC. Encoded protein: CASSYGQEPEQFF. The chain carries TRBV6-5 and TRBJ2-1; 7 bases line up with TRBD1. The CDR3 is made up of 13 amino acids. The V gene end was trimmed by 2 bases and the J gene end by 9 bases; junction bases not matched to a gene: 4. Per germline, CDR1 MNHEY and CDR2 SVGAGI.